The 4 T cell receptor beta chains presented below share a single source sample, sequenced in a study of cytomegalovirus exposure and HLA in healthy donors. Primers included in the PCR were 60 Vbeta and 13 Jbeta primers. Only in-frame clones appear in the TCRdb table, and some are missing; sequencing was by immunoSEQ multiplex PCR. The data contain approximately 120,000 clones, roughly 10% of them singletons. The sample comprised PBMCs. Every receptor here comes from a woman under 30 in good health and CMV-seropositive.

The chain combines TRBV6-5 with TRBJ2-2; D remains ambiguous. CDR1 and CDR2 from the germline V gene are MNHEY and SVGAGI. The V gene lost 6 bases and the J gene lost 4 bases, with 12 bases spanning the gap. CDR3 length: 14 amino acids. The CDR3 nucleotides are TGTGCCAGCAGCCAGCCCCTAGGCACCGGGGAGCTGTTTTTT. This translates into CASSQPLGTGELFF.

This clone was detected a few times. V gene TRBV19 combines with J gene TRBJ1-4, with 8 bases fitting TRBD1. Trimming removed 3 bases from V and 8 bases from J; junction bases left unmatched: 5. Per the germline V gene, CDR1 is LNHDA and CDR2 is SQIVND (reference sequence). CDR3 size: 14 residues. The CDR3 sequence is CASSIGQGVEKLFF. The DNA of the CDR3 is TGTGCCAGTAGTATCGGACAGGGAGTCGAAAAACTGTTTTTT.

The chain combines TRBV2 with TRBJ2-7, with D possibly matching TRBD2 (6 bases). Per germline, CDR1 SNHLY and CDR2 FYNNEI. V lost 10 bases, J lost 0 bases, and 13 bases lay in between. The CDR3 totals 13 residues. The CDR3 region is CANARLVSYEQYF. In DNA form, the CDR3 reads TGTGCCAACGCCCGACTAGTCTCCTACGAGCAGTACTTC.

The chain couples TRBV7-2 to TRBJ1-2, with 8 bases that match TRBD1. The length of the CDR3 is 14 residues. CDR1 and CDR2 (germline): SGHTA, FQGNSA. V shed 4 bases and J 8 bases; nucleotides not matched to a gene: 9. Written as DNA, the CDR3 is TGTGCCAGCAGCTCACGTTCAGGGGGCTCCGGCTACACCTTC. Protein product: CASSSRSGGSGYTF.